The present entry profiles one T cell receptor beta chain with its context. Its target is unknown. PCR primers comprised 60 Vbeta and 13 Jbeta primers. Profiling relied on immunoSEQ multiplex PCR, and the TCRdb table lists in-frame clones only, not all of them. This listing includes approximately 110,000 clones. The germline gives CDR1 MNHNY, CDR2 SVGAGI (reference sequence). The CDR3 length is 14 residues. The sample originates from a study of cytomegalovirus exposure and HLA in healthy donors. Study-wide results and caveats: Earlier analysis found most TCR beta V segments productive about 87% or about 30% of the time. Common viral pathogens were later found to be apparently linked to several of the most significant clusters. The study labeled under 200 TCR beta chains cytomegalovirus-associated.

Material for sequencing was PBMCs. The chain joins TRBV6-6 to TRBJ2-5, with TRBD2 as a possible D gene (6 bases). The assigned J gene may be wrong: the sequence end matches TRBJ2-7 better. This receptor was taken from a man aged 25-45 years in good health and CMV-seronegative. The CDR3 loop reads CASKKVTSSYEQYF. The CDR3 bases are TGTGCCAGCAAAAAAGTGACTAGTAGCTACGAGCAGTACTTC.